One sample yielded the 22 T cell receptor beta chains listed below, sequenced in a study of blood T cell repertoires in COVID-19. TCRdb's table, derived via immunoSEQ multiplex PCR, lists solely in-frame clones and lacks some. Here the sample spans 250,000 to 350,000 clones, roughly 90% being singletons. The sequenced sample consisted of peripheral blood. These receptors all stem from a woman in her twenties or thirties with COVID-19, enrolled during active disease.

The rearrangement uses TRBV7-2 and TRBJ2-4; perhaps TRBD2 as D (5 bases). Per the germline V gene, CDR1 is SGHTA and CDR2 is FQGNSA. V was cut by 4 bases and J by 5 bases, with 12 bases left in between. The CDR3 extends over 14 amino acids. The CDR3 region is CASSWSSSENIQYF. The DNA for the CDR3 is TGTGCCAGCAGCTGGTCGAGTAGCGAAAACATTCAGTACTTC.

This chain links TRBV19 with TRBJ2-7; D may be TRBD1 (6 bases). Germline CDR1 LNHDA, CDR2 SQIVND (reference sequence). The V and J ends lost 3 bases and 4 bases respectively, with 13 bases between them. The CDR3 is 14 residues long. The CDR3 region has the DNA TGTGCCAGTAGTATTCGCGGACAGCTATACGAGCAGTACTTC. Protein sequence: CASSIRGQLYEQYF.

This chain links TRBV21-1 with TRBJ1-3. TRBV21-1 is tagged as a pseudogene. The CDR3 length is 15 residues. The CDR3 protein is CASSSSTGSGNTIYF. The CDR3, as DNA: TGTGCCAGCAGCTCAAGTACGGGCTCTGGAAACACCATATATTTT.

The V and J genes are TRBV28 and TRBJ2-5; TRBD2 is a possible D gene (5 bases). The CDR3 totals 14 residues. V was shortened by 3 bases and J by 0 bases, with 8 bases between the two germline ends. Looked up from germline, CDR1 is MDHEN and CDR2 is SYDVKM. The CDR3 reads CASSFRTHQETQYF. The CDR3 region has the DNA TGTGCCAGCAGTTTCCGGACTCACCAAGAGACCCAGTACTTC.

This clone was observed a few times. This chain links TRBV20-1 with TRBJ1-2, with 10 positions matching TRBD1. CDR1 is DFQATT and CDR2 is SNEGSKA in the germline V gene (reference sequence). The CDR3 contains 13 residues. With 3 bases clipped from V and 4 bases from J, the junction kept 2 bases outside the gene matches. The CDR3 loop reads CSASRTGGYGYTF. The CDR3 nucleotides are TGCAGTGCTAGTAGGACAGGGGGCTATGGCTACACCTTC.

This sequence joins TRBV9 and TRBJ2-3; 7 bases map to TRBD2. Germline V gives CDR1 SGDLS, CDR2 YYNGEE. The CDR3 spans 14 residues. V lost 4 bases, J lost 6 bases, and 8 bases stayed unmatched. As DNA, the CDR3 is TGTGCCAGCAGCTTCCGGACTAGTTCTGATACGCAGTATTTT. Protein: CASSFRTSSDTQYF.

The J gene is TRBJ1-5, the V gene TRBV13; D gene ambiguous. This CDR3 is built from 15 residues. CDR1 is PRHDT, CDR2 FYEKMQ, per germline (reference sequence). V lost 0 bases and J 2 bases, leaving 8 bases between the germline ends. The CDR3 loop reads CASSLGGGRNQPQHF. DNA for the CDR3: TGTGCCAGCAGCTTAGGTGGTGGGCGCAATCAGCCCCAGCATTTT.

J is TRBJ2-3 and V is TRBV10-2, with 8 bases that match TRBD2. The CDR3 runs to 15 residues. Germline CDR1 reads WSHSY; CDR2 reads SAAADI. Losses at the gene ends were 3 bases for V and 3 bases for J; bases not matched to a gene: 5. The CDR3 sequence is CASSESGSSTDTQYF. The CDR3 DNA reads as TGCGCCAGCAGTGAAAGCGGGAGTTCGACAGATACGCAGTATTTT.

This clone was observed a few times. This sequence joins TRBV7-2 and TRBJ2-7; D may be TRBD2 (5 bases). Trimming shortened V by 0 bases and J by 1 base, and 7 bases separated the two germline ends. Germline loops: CDR1 SGHTA, CDR2 FQGNSA. The CDR3 contains 14 residues. In DNA form, the CDR3 reads TGTGCCAGCAGCTTAGCTCGGGATTCCTACGAGCAGTACTTC. This encodes CASSLARDSYEQYF.

The rearrangement joins TRBV24-1 to TRBJ1-1, with 9 nucleotides matching TRBD1. Trimming removed 6 bases from V and 8 bases from J; junction bases left unmatched: 9. CDR1 and CDR2 from the germline V gene are KGHDR and SFDVKD. This CDR3 is 14 amino acids long. The CDR3 coding sequence is TGTGCCACCAGTCCGGGACAGGGCTTTCAGGAAGCTTTCTTT. Translation: CATSPGQGFQEAFF.

The chain links TRBV10-3 to TRBJ2-3; 10 positions match TRBD2. The CDR3 extends over 15 amino acids. In germline, CDR1 is ENHRY, CDR2 SYGVKD. Unmatched junction bases numbered 11, after V lost 8 bases and J lost 6 bases. CDR3 protein: CAISLAGFPVDTQYF. The CDR3 coding sequence is TGTGCCATCTCACTAGCGGGATTCCCCGTTGATACGCAGTATTTT.

This clone was detected only once. The chain carries TRBV9 and TRBJ1-4; a possible D gene is TRBD1 (6 bases). V lost 3 bases and J lost 8, with 17 bases in between. This CDR3 contains 15 residues. Germline CDR1 SGDLS, CDR2 YYNGEE. This CDR3 reads CASSARTALGEKLFF. As DNA, the CDR3 is TGTGCCAGCAGCGCCCGGACAGCCCTTGGGGAAAAACTGTTTTTT.

Notes on this clone: The identical CDR3 is also encoded by other nucleotide sequences in the sample. The V and J genes are TRBV28 and TRBJ2-1; D is perhaps TRBD2 (6 bases). Germline CDR1 and CDR2: MDHEN and SYDVKM. The ends were cut back, 5 bases at V and 1 base at J, with 9 bases in the middle. CDR3 length equals 14 residues. CDR3 nucleotide sequence: TGTGCCAGCAGTGTGGCGGGGTCCTACAATGAGCAGTTCTTC. It codes for CASSVAGSYNEQFF.

The V gene is TRBV7-9, the J gene TRBJ2-5, with D possibly being TRBD2 (5 bases). Germline CDR1 SEHNR, CDR2 FQNEAQ (reference sequence). This CDR3 has 15 residues. V lost 7 bases to trimming and J lost 1 base, with 16 bases between them. The CDR3 protein is CASTPRRTPQETQYF. The DNA of the CDR3 is TGTGCCAGCACCCCACGGAGGACTCCCCAAGAGACCCAGTACTTC. Looking up the rest from reference TRBV7-9 and TRBJ2-5 gives the full variable domain: DTGVSQNPRHKITKRGQNVTFRCDPISEHNRLYWYRQTLGQGPEFLTYFQNEAQLEKSRLLSDRFSAERPKGSFSTLEIQRTEQGDSAMYLCASTPRRTPQETQYFGPGTRLLVL.

The genes are TRBV19 and TRBJ2-2; D is possibly TRBD1 (5 bases). This CDR3 contains 14 residues. V was clipped by 4 bases and J by 3 bases, with 9 bases between them. CDR1 and CDR2 from the germline V gene are LNHDA and SQIVND (reference sequence). CDR3: CASSTQTDTGELFF. In nucleotides, the CDR3 is TGTGCCAGTAGTACCCAGACAGACACCGGGGAGCTGTTTTTT.

CDR3 in amino acids: CASSLQGGVGGEQYF. The DNA for the CDR3 is TGTGCCAGCAGCTTACAGGGGGGCGTCGGCGGGGAGCAGTACTTC. This chain links TRBV7-2 with TRBJ2-7; D is possibly TRBD1 (7 bases). Trimming pared 2 bases from V and 7 bases from J, leaving 18 bases between. The CDR3 loop spans 15 amino acids. Per the germline V gene, CDR1 is SGHTA and CDR2 is FQGNSA.

V gene TRBV10-3 combines with J gene TRBJ2-5; 10 nucleotides line up with TRBD2. Germline lookup yields CDR1 ENHRY and CDR2 SYGVKD. The CDR3 spans 16 residues. V lost 4 bases and J lost 5; bases outside the gene matches: 10. In DNA form, the CDR3 reads TGTGCCATCAGTGGAGTTCCTAGCGGGAGAGGGGAGACCCAGTACTTC. It specifies CAISGVPSGRGETQYF.

The V and J genes are TRBV18 and TRBJ1-6; the D is unclear. The CDR3 sequence is 14 residues long. Per the germline V gene, CDR1 is KGHSH and CDR2 is LQKENI. Trimming took 4 bases from V and 6 from J, leaving 10 bases between them. The CDR3: CASSLPPPNSPLHF. The CDR3 region has the DNA TGTGCCAGCTCACTTCCTCCTCCTAATTCACCCCTCCACTTT.

This clone came up once. The V and J genes are TRBV29-1 and TRBJ2-1; 8 bases agree with TRBD1. With 6 bases clipped from V and 15 bases from J, the junction kept 13 bases outside the gene matches. From germline, CDR1 is SQVTM and CDR2 ANQGSEA. This CDR3 contains 12 residues. CDR3 bases: TGCAGCGTGGGGCCTTCGACAGGGGTCGGGTTCTTC. This translates into CSVGPSTGVGFF.

This sequence joins TRBV6-5 and TRBJ2-1; D possibly corresponds to TRBD2 (5 bases). V lost 7 bases to trimming and J lost 2 bases, with 15 bases between them. The CDR3 is made up of 15 amino acids. The germline V gene encodes CDR1 MNHEY and CDR2 SVGAGI. For the CDR3, the DNA is TGTGCCAGCACCTCCACCGGACTGCCCTACAATGAGCAGTTCTTC. It encodes CASTSTGLPYNEQFF.

V and J are TRBV6-5 and TRBJ2-7; 7 nucleotides align to TRBD2. CDR1 and CDR2 from the germline V gene are MNHEY and SVGAGI. The CDR3 sequence is 14 residues long. With V trimmed by 7 bases and J by 4 bases, 10 bases remained unmatched. The CDR3 nucleotides read TGTGCCAGCACTCCGGGGGGAGCGAGGTACGAGCAGTACTTC. The encoded protein is CASTPGGARYEQYF.

The DNA of the CDR3 is TGTGCCAGCTCACCGCGAGGGACAAGGGAATATAGTAGTCAGCCCCAGCATTTT. Translation: CASSPRGTREYSSQPQHF. The rearrangement links TRBV18 to TRBJ1-5; D perhaps matches TRBD1 (6 bases). The CDR3 consists of 18 residues. CDR1 and CDR2 from the germline V gene are KGHSH and LQKENI. The V and J ends lost 3 bases and 6 bases respectively, with 24 bases between them.